Each of the 28 T cell receptor beta chains below was sequenced from the same sample in a study of OX40 agonist ivuxolimab in advanced cancers. Assay used: immunoSEQ multiplex PCR; TCRdb lists only in-frame clones, some missing. Altogether some 50,000 clones are present, 70% to 90% being singletons, with the ten largest covering about 0.64%. The material was CD4+ or CD8+ T cells sorted from blood, obtained in a trial of the OX40 agonist ivuxolimab. The receptors originated from an adult with an advanced solid tumor such as melanoma, head and neck, liver or kidney cancer.

CDR3 region: CASSLPGGKTQYF. The DNA of the CDR3 is TGTGCCAGCAGCTTGCCCGGGGGGAAGACCCAGTACTTC. The chain joins TRBV7-8 to TRBJ2-5, with 7 bases matching TRBD2. This CDR3 contains 13 residues. J was trimmed by 6 bases and V by 3 bases; bases with no gene match: 4. The germline V gene encodes CDR1 SGHVS and CDR2 FQNEAQ.

This CDR3 reads CASSSAGGSYNEQFF. CDR3 sequence (DNA): TGTGCCAGCAGCTCAGCGGGAGGGTCCTACAATGAGCAGTTCTTC. This sequence joins TRBV7-6 and TRBJ2-1; 10 positions agree with TRBD2. J lost 1 base, V lost 4 bases, and 1 base had no gene match. CDR3 size: 15 residues. Germline lookup yields CDR1 SGHVS and CDR2 FNYEAQ.

The chain couples TRBV27 to TRBJ2-3; 10 positions agree with TRBD2. V shed 5 bases and J 2 bases; nucleotides not matched to a gene: 4. The germline V gene has CDR1 MNHEY and CDR2 SMNVEV (reference sequence). CDR3 length: 15 amino acids. CDR3 protein: CASSPLAGVTDTQYF. The DNA of the CDR3 is TGTGCCAGCAGTCCGCTAGCGGGAGTCACAGATACGCAGTATTTT.

The CDR3 spells CAYTEAHLSTDTQYF. The CDR3 DNA follows: TGTGCCTACACTGAAGCCCACCTTAGCACAGATACGCAGTATTTT. V usage is TRBV30 and J usage is TRBJ2-3; D is unclear. Looked up from germline, CDR1 is GTSNPN and CDR2 is SVGIG (reference sequence). CDR3 length: 15 amino acids. V was clipped by 7 bases and J by 0 bases, with 17 bases between them.

This chain's CDR3 is CASRGGRHQNTEAFF. The CDR3 region has the DNA TGCGCCAGCAGAGGAGGGAGACACCAGAACACTGAAGCTTTCTTT. The chain recombines TRBV5-1 with TRBJ1-1, with D unresolved. This CDR3 has 15 residues. Trimming cost V 5 bases and J 1 base, with 15 bases left between them. Per the germline V gene, CDR1 is SGHRS and CDR2 is YFSETQ. The variable domain in full, with the rest retrieved from reference TRBV5-1 and TRBJ1-1, is KAGVTQTPRYLIKTRGQQVTLSCSPISGHRSVSWYQQTPGQGLQFLFEYFSETQRNKGNFPGRFSGRQFSNSRSEMNVSTLELGDSALYLCASRGGRHQNTEAFFGQGTRLTVV.

The chain combines TRBV21-1 with TRBJ2-3; no check of the table's D call, TRBD2, against the DNA was made. TRBV21-1 is given as a pseudogene. The CDR3 has 14 amino acids. CDR3 DNA: TGTGCCAGCAGCAAAGAGGAGGACACAGATACGCAGTATTTT. This codes for CASSKEEDTDTQYF.

This chain connects TRBV6-5 to TRBJ2-3, with 8 bases aligning to TRBD2. CDR3 length: 13 amino acids. The V segment lost 6 bases and the J segment 5 bases; nucleotides outside the gene matches: 4. CDR1 MNHEY and CDR2 SVGAGI come from the germline V gene. The CDR3 DNA reads TGTGCCAGCAGGTCCCTAGCGGGAGATACGCAGTATTTT. Translated, it gives CASRSLAGDTQYF.

The chain combines TRBV7-9 with TRBJ2-1; 9 nucleotides match TRBD2. V was pared by 5 bases and J by 7 bases, with 18 bases of the junction left unmatched. The germline V gene has CDR1 SEHNR and CDR2 FQNEAQ (reference sequence). The CDR3 has 18 residues. CDR3 nucleotide sequence: TGTGCCAGCAGCGCCTTTTTAACCCTAGCGGGGCTACTTAATGAGCAGTTCTTC. Translation gives CASSAFLTLAGLLNEQFF.

The chain employs TRBV28 and TRBJ2-7; 10 bases map to TRBD1. The CDR3 consists of 15 residues. The germline gives CDR1 MDHEN, CDR2 SYDVKM. The V segment lost 7 bases and the J segment 2 bases; nucleotides outside the gene matches: 8. CDR3 residues: CASTHDRGPPYEQYF. Written as DNA, the CDR3 is TGTGCCAGCACCCACGACAGGGGGCCTCCCTACGAGCAGTACTTC.

The chain joins TRBV7-8 to TRBJ1-5, with TRBD1 identical over 8 bases. V dropped 6 bases and J dropped 4; count of bases not matched to a gene: 8. Germline CDR1 SGHVS, CDR2 FQNEAQ. The CDR3 extends over 15 amino acids. CDR3 coding DNA: TGTGCCAGCAGTTCTAGCAGGACAGGGAATCAGCCCCAGCATTTT. It codes for CASSSSRTGNQPQHF.

The rearrangement links TRBV5-1 to TRBJ1-2, with a weak D call TRBD1 (6 bases). Trimming left V 5 bases short and J 8 bases short, with 22 bases between. Per germline, CDR1 SGHRS and CDR2 YFSETQ. This CDR3 has 15 amino acids. In DNA, the CDR3 is TGCGCCAGCAGACCTCCGGGACAAGAGGCCGGAGGCTACACCTTC. The encoded protein is CASRPPGQEAGGYTF.

This clone was counted only a few times. The chain has TRBV2 and TRBJ1-4; no clear D gene. Per the germline V gene, CDR1 is SNHLY and CDR2 is FYNNEI. The V gene lost 8 bases and the J gene lost 4 bases, with 17 bases spanning the gap. The CDR3 has 15 amino acids. The CDR3 nucleotides are TGTGCCAGCGGGCTGGGCGCGTTGAATAATGAAAAACTGTTTTTT. Amino acids: CASGLGALNNEKLFF.

The chain uses TRBV2 and TRBJ2-7; 7 bases agree with TRBD1. The junction had 6 bases not matched to a gene; V was cut back by 7 bases and J by 6 bases. The CDR3 has 12 amino acids. The germline V gene encodes CDR1 SNHLY and CDR2 FYNNEI. CDR3 protein: CASTSGGGEQYF. The CDR3 DNA is TGTGCCAGCACCTCAGGGGGTGGCGAGCAGTACTTC.

V and J are TRBV5-1 and TRBJ2-1; D possibly matches TRBD1 or TRBD2 (6 bases each). Germline-derived CDR1 and CDR2 are SGHRS and YFSETQ. The V and J ends lost 0 bases and 9 bases respectively, with 10 bases between them. The CDR3 length is 13 residues. Written as DNA, the CDR3 is TGCGCCAGCAGCTTGGGGACAGCGGGTGAGCAGTTCTTC. It translates to CASSLGTAGEQFF.

This chain links TRBV18 with TRBJ2-5; 8 nucleotides match TRBD1. Germline V gene data show CDR1 as KGHSH and CDR2 as LQKENI. J was trimmed by 5 bases and V by 5 bases; bases with no gene match: 7. The CDR3 spans 14 residues. The CDR3 nucleotides read TGTGCCAGCTCAGGACAGGGACCCCAGGAGACCCAGTACTTC. Translation: CASSGQGPQETQYF. The whole variable domain, remainder taken from reference TRBV18 and TRBJ2-5, is NAGVMQNPRHLVRRRGQEARLRCSPMKGHSHVYWYRQLPEEGLKFMVYLQKENIIDESGMPKERFSAEFPKEGPSILRIQQVVRGDSAAYFCASSGQGPQETQYFGPGTRLLVL.

The V and J genes are TRBV5-1 and TRBJ1-2, with D perhaps matching TRBD1 (6 bases). Germline CDR1 reads SGHRS; CDR2 reads YFSETQ. This CDR3 has 18 residues. V was pared by 0 bases and J by 4 bases, with 22 bases between. CDR3 bases: TGCGCCAGCAGCTTGGCAGGGGCCTCTCTCTCCCTTCTCTATGGCTACACCTTC. It yields the protein CASSLAGASLSLLYGYTF.

In this sample, this clone turned up once. The V gene is TRBV28, the J gene TRBJ2-7, with TRBD1 matching 7 bases. The junction had 10 bases not matched to a gene; V was cut back by 8 bases and J by 3 bases. The length of the CDR3 is 14 residues. Germline loops: CDR1 MDHEN, CDR2 SYDVKM. CDR3 amino acids: CASGGTVALYEQYF. The CDR3 DNA reads as TGTGCCAGCGGTGGGACAGTGGCTCTCTACGAGCAGTACTTC.

This chain connects TRBV2 to TRBJ2-7; 9 bases are shared with TRBD2. The J call is uncertain, as TRBJ2-5 better fits the DNA end. Germline V gene lookup returns CDR1 SNHLY and CDR2 FYNNEI. The CDR3 consists of 17 residues. CDR3 amino acids: CASSSGGAGGNPGTQYF. CDR3 in DNA: TGTGCCAGCAGCTCGGGGGGAGCGGGAGGCAACCCAGGGACCCAGTACTTC.

V gene TRBV28 combines with J gene TRBJ1-4; D is unclear. V dropped 6 bases and J dropped 7 bases, with 9 bases sitting between them. The CDR3 is 12 residues long. The V gene's germline CDR1 is MDHEN and CDR2 SYDVKM. This CDR3 reads CASSGLSEKLFF. Written as DNA, the CDR3 is TGTGCCAGCAGCGGACTCAGTGAAAAACTGTTTTTT.

The chain carries TRBV7-9 and TRBJ2-7; D is unclear. This CDR3 has 14 residues. Germline CDR1 and CDR2: SEHNR and FQNEAQ (reference sequence). The V end was cut by 2 bases, the J end by 2 bases, with 10 bases between. Here the CDR3 DNA reads TGTGCCAGCAGCTTAACCGGCAGCCCCTACGAGCAGTACTTC. As protein: CASSLTGSPYEQYF. Full variable domain (missing parts from reference TRBV7-9 and TRBJ2-7): DTGVSQNPRHKITKRGQNVTFRCDPISEHNRLYWYRQTLGQGPEFLTYFQNEAQLEKSRLLSDRFSAERPKGSFSTLEIQRTEQGDSAMYLCASSLTGSPYEQYFGPGTRLTVT.

This clone was recorded once. V is TRBV5-4 and J is TRBJ2-3; no firm D call. The V end lost 5 bases, the J end lost 6 bases, and 13 bases lay between the germline ends. The CDR3 consists of 13 residues. The V gene's germline CDR1 is SGHNT and CDR2 YYREEE (reference sequence). CDR3: CASRIGRSDTQYF. CDR3 DNA: TGTGCCAGCAGAATCGGACGGTCGGATACGCAGTATTTT.

The rearrangement links TRBV7-9 to TRBJ2-4, with D possibly TRBD1 on 5 matching bases. This CDR3 is 13 amino acids long. V gave up 6 bases and J gave up 3 bases, with 9 bases separating them. The germline gives CDR1 SEHNR, CDR2 FQNEAQ (reference sequence). The CDR3 sequence: CASRQDNKNIQYF. Written as DNA, the CDR3 is TGTGCCAGCAGACAGGACAACAAAAACATTCAGTACTTC.

V gene TRBV4-1 combines with J gene TRBJ2-5, with 9 bases matching TRBD2. CDR3 length: 15 residues. Germline CDR1 MGHRA, CDR2 YSYEKL. V gave up 0 bases and J gave up 6 bases; unmatched junction bases: 5. The CDR3 is CASSQDILAGQTQYF. CDR3 bases: TGCGCCAGCAGCCAAGATATACTAGCGGGCCAGACCCAGTACTTC.

The gene calls are TRBV18 and TRBJ2-2; TRBD2 matches at 7 bases. This CDR3 has 18 amino acids. The J segment lost 5 bases and the V segment lost 0 bases, leaving 12 bases of the junction unmatched. Germline lookup yields CDR1 KGHSH and CDR2 LQKENI. The CDR3 here is CASSPPVAEAGITGELFF. CDR3 DNA sequence: TGTGCCAGCTCACCACCGGTAGCAGAAGCGGGGATTACCGGGGAGCTGTTTTTT. The whole variable domain, remainder taken from reference TRBV18 and TRBJ2-2, is NAGVMQNPRHLVRRRGQEARLRCSPMKGHSHVYWYRQLPEEGLKFMVYLQKENIIDESGMPKERFSAEFPKEGPSILRIQQVVRGDSAAYFCASSPPVAEAGITGELFFGEGSRLTVL.

This clone was observed a handful of times. The chain is built from TRBV10-1 and TRBJ2-2; D is possibly TRBD2 (7 bases). Trimming shortened V by 5 bases and J by 7 bases, and 14 bases separated the two germline ends. Germline CDR1 reads WNHNN; CDR2 reads SYGVQD (reference sequence). This CDR3 is built from 14 residues. The CDR3: CASSHPGGRGELFF. CDR3 nucleotides: TGCGCCAGCAGTCATCCGGGGGGCCGCGGGGAGCTGTTTTTT.

The V and J genes are TRBV6-5 and TRBJ2-7, with 12 bases that match TRBD1. The CDR3 runs 15 residues. V lost 5 bases to trimming and J lost 7 bases; unmatched junction nucleotides: 9. In germline, CDR1 is MNHEY, CDR2 SVGAGI. The CDR3 loop is CASSPTGQGAGEQYF. The CDR3 bases are TGTGCCAGCAGTCCCACGGGACAGGGGGCAGGGGAGCAGTACTTC.

The rearrangement joins TRBV5-1 to TRBJ2-2; D not certain. Germline CDR1 is SGHRS and CDR2 is YFSETQ. Trimming cost V 4 bases and J 4 bases, with 11 bases left between them. CDR3 length: 14 residues. The CDR3 coding sequence is TGCGCCAGCAGCCGGATAACGGGCACCGGGGAGCTGTTTTTT. This encodes CASSRITGTGELFF.

The CDR3 coding sequence is TGTGCCAGCAGCTTGGTGGCTAGATCTCCTATATCTGGGCAGTACTTC. Its protein product is CASSLVARSPISGQYF. V and J are TRBV5-6 and TRBJ2-7; D is uncertain. Looked up from germline, CDR1 is SGHDT and CDR2 is YYEEEE. This CDR3 has 16 residues. V lost 0 bases, J lost 9 bases, and 22 bases lay in between.